The next 16 T cell receptor beta chains were all read from a single sample in a study of blood T cell repertoires in COVID-19. TCRdb keeps only in-frame clones here, not all; method: immunoSEQ multiplex PCR. The sample holds 200,000 to 300,000 clones; around 89% are singletons and the top ten take 0.95% to 1.5%. The sample consisted of PBMCs or T cells enriched from blood (not recorded which). The receptors were sampled from a woman aged 40 to 55 with acute COVID-19.

This sequence joins TRBV7-9 and TRBJ2-7, with D perhaps matching TRBD2 (7 bases). Germline CDR1 and CDR2: SEHNR and FQNEAQ (reference sequence). There are 16 residues in the CDR3. V lost 1 base, J lost 0 bases, and 13 bases lay in between. The CDR3 protein is CASSLVGGPSSYEQYF. The CDR3 DNA follows: TGTGCCAGCAGCTTAGTCGGGGGGCCCAGCTCCTACGAGCAGTACTTC.

The V and J genes are TRBV7-6 and TRBJ1-4; weak D call: TRBD1 (6 bases). CDR3 length: 17 amino acids. Germline V gene data show CDR1 as SGHVS and CDR2 as FNYEAQ. V was pared by 1 base and J by 3 bases, with 15 bases between. The CDR3, as DNA: TGTGCCAGCAGCTTAGAGTCAGGGGCTCGAGCTAATGAAAAACTGTTTTTT. Residues: CASSLESGARANEKLFF.

The rearrangement links TRBV7-2 to TRBJ1-1; D is uncertain. There are 16 residues in the CDR3. Germline V lookup: CDR1 SGHTA, CDR2 FQGNSA. Trimming cost V 4 bases and J 0 bases, with 15 bases left between them. In DNA form, the CDR3 reads TGTGCCAGCAGCTCACAACCCGGGAACCTGAACACTGAAGCTTTCTTT. Amino acid sequence: CASSSQPGNLNTEAFF.

The CDR3, as DNA: TGTGCCAGCAGCTTAGCTTGGCAGGGACTCGACGGCTACACCTTC. Its protein product is CASSLAWQGLDGYTF. The chain joins TRBV7-2 to TRBJ1-2, with a tentative D call TRBD1 (5 bases). Trimming removed 0 bases at V and 8 bases at J, with 16 bases between. CDR1 and CDR2 from the germline V gene are SGHTA and FQGNSA. This CDR3 is built from 15 residues.

The gene calls are TRBV5-1 and TRBJ2-7, with D hard to call. V was cut by 2 bases and J by 1 base, with 7 bases left in between. The CDR3 consists of 13 residues. The germline V gene has CDR1 SGHRS and CDR2 YFSETQ. Written as DNA, the CDR3 is TGCGCCAGCAGCTTTGGCATTTCCTACGAGCAGTACTTC. Translation: CASSFGISYEQYF.

V usage is TRBV10-3 and J usage is TRBJ1-5; D is ambiguous. CDR3 length: 12 residues. Trimming took 10 bases from V and 7 from J, leaving 14 bases between them. CDR1 ENHRY and CDR2 SYGVKD come from the germline V gene. The CDR3 loop reads CATGGEGQPQHF. The CDR3 DNA reads as TGTGCCACTGGCGGGGAAGGGCAGCCCCAGCATTTT.

The gene calls are TRBV28 and TRBJ2-1; TRBD2 matches at 8 bases. Trimming took 6 bases from V and 0 from J; bases not matched to a gene: 4. Germline V gene sequence: CDR1 MDHEN, CDR2 SYDVKM. This CDR3 is built from 15 residues. The CDR3 sequence is CASRKGTSSYNEQFF. DNA for the CDR3: TGTGCCAGCAGGAAGGGGACTAGCTCCTACAATGAGCAGTTCTTC.

The V and J genes are TRBV3-1 (or the pseudogene TRBV3-2) and TRBJ1-2; D is unresolved. Trimming removed 4 bases at V and 5 bases at J, with 14 bases between. Germline values: CDR1 LGHDT, CDR2 YNNKEL (reference sequence). The CDR3 length is 14 residues. CDR3 loop: CASSRGGQRYGYTF. The DNA for the CDR3 is TGTGCCAGCAGCCGCGGCGGGCAGAGGTATGGCTACACCTTC.

The rearrangement joins TRBV5-3 to TRBJ2-7; 15 bases line up with TRBD2. TRBV5-3 is an ORF for which the function is uncertain. The CDR3 has 17 residues. The V gene end was trimmed by 4 bases and the J gene end by 9 bases; junction bases not matched to a gene: 14. The CDR3: CARSGTSGRPPGFGQYF. The CDR3 region has the DNA TGTGCCAGAAGCGGGACTAGCGGGAGGCCCCCAGGGTTCGGGCAGTACTTC.

CDR3 bases: TGCAGCGTTGGAGGACAGGGCTATCAGCCCCAGCATTTT. Translated: CSVGGQGYQPQHF. V and J are TRBV29-1 and TRBJ1-5, with 8 bases matching TRBD1. Germline assignment: CDR1 SQVTM and CDR2 ANQGSEA. The J segment lost 5 bases and the V segment lost 4 bases, leaving 4 bases of the junction unmatched. CDR3 length equals 13 residues.

This chain connects TRBV7-6 to TRBJ1-5, with 8 positions matching TRBD1. The CDR3 extends over 14 amino acids. Germline V gene data show CDR1 as SGHVS and CDR2 as FNYEAQ. V was pared by 5 bases and J by 7 bases, with 7 bases of the junction left unmatched. The CDR3 reads CASSNRGRDQPQHF. CDR3 bases: TGTGCCAGCAGCAACAGGGGGAGGGACCAGCCCCAGCATTTT.

The V gene is TRBV2, the J gene TRBJ2-5, with 8 nucleotides matching TRBD1. This CDR3 comprises 14 residues. Germline lookup yields CDR1 SNHLY and CDR2 FYNNEI. The ends lost 10 bases at V and 2 bases at J; junction bases unmatched: 9. The CDR3 sequence: CATSVGTGQETQYF. In DNA form, the CDR3 reads TGTGCCACAAGCGTGGGGACAGGACAAGAGACCCAGTACTTC.

The rearrangement joins TRBV12-3 or TRBV12-4 to TRBJ2-7; no reliable D call. The CDR3 is 12 residues long. The V end lost 5 bases, the J end lost 4 bases, and 9 bases lay between the germline ends. CDR3 in amino acids: CASSPYSYEQYF. CDR3 nucleotides: TGTGCCAGCAGTCCCTACAGTTACGAGCAGTACTTC.

The chain joins TRBV21-1 to TRBJ1-4. TRBV21-1 is an annotated pseudogene. The CDR3 has 19 residues. CDR3 in DNA: TGTGCCAGCAGCAAAAACGGTAGCGGGACATCTTCAACTAATGAAAAACTGTTTTTT. This sequence encodes CASSKNGSGTSSTNEKLFF.

V is TRBV6-6 and J is TRBJ2-5; D is undetermined. Trimming removed 5 bases at V and 4 bases at J, with 11 bases between. The CDR3 length is 13 residues. The germline V gene encodes CDR1 MNHNY and CDR2 SVGAGI (reference sequence). The chain's CDR3 is CASSTRGRETQYF. CDR3 nucleotides: TGTGCCAGCAGTACCAGAGGCAGAGAGACCCAGTACTTC.

This clone has only a few counts. The chain is built from TRBV6-5 and TRBJ2-1; 8 bases are a match to TRBD1. The germline V gene encodes CDR1 MNHEY and CDR2 SVGAGI. The trim removed 8 bases at V and 13 bases at J, leaving 13 bases unmatched. The CDR3 runs to 13 residues. Here the CDR3 DNA reads TGTGCCAGCGCGGGACAGGCGGTGGGGATTCAGTTCTTC. Its protein product is CASAGQAVGIQFF.